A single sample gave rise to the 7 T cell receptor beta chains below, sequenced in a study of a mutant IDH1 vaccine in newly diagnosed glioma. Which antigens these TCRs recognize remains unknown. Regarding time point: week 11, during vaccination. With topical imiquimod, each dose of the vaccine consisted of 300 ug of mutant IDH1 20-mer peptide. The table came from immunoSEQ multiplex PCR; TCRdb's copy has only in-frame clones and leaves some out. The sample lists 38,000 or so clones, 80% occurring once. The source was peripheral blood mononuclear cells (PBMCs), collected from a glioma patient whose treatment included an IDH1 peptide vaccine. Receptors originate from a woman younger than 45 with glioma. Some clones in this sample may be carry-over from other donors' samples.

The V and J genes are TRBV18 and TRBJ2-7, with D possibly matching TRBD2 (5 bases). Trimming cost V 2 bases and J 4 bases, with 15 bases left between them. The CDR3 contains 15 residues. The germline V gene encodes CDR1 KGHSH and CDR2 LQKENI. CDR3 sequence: CASSPFPDYLYEQYF. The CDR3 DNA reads TGTGCCAGCTCACCATTCCCCGACTATTTATACGAGCAGTACTTC.

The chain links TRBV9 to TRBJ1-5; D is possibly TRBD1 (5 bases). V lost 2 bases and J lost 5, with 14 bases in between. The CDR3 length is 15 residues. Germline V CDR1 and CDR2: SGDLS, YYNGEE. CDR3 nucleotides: TGTGCCAGCAGCGTTGCCAGGGTCGGGGATCAGCCCCAGCATTTT. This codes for CASSVARVGDQPQHF.

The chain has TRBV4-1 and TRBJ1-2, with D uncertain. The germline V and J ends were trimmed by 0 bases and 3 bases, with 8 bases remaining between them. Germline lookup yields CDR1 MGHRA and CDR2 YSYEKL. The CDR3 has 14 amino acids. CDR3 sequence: CASSQEGWDYGYTF. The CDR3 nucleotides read TGCGCCAGCAGCCAAGAGGGGTGGGACTATGGCTACACCTTC.

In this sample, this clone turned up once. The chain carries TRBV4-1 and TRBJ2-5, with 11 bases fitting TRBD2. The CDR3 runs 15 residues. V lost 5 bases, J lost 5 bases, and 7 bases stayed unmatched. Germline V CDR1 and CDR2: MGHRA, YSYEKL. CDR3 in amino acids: CASSASGGTDETQYF. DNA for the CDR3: TGCGCCAGCAGCGCTAGCGGGGGGACGGATGAGACCCAGTACTTC.

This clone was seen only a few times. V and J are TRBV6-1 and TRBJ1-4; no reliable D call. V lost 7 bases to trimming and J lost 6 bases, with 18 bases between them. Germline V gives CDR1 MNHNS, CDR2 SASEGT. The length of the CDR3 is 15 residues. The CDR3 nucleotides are TGTGCCAGCACAGAGGACTTCGCGGGCTATGAAAAACTGTTTTTT. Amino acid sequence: CASTEDFAGYEKLFF.

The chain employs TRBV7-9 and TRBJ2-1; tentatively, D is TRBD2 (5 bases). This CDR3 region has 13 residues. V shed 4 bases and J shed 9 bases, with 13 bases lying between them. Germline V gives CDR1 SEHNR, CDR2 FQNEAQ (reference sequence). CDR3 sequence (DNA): TGTGCCAGCAGCTCCGGACTTCCCCCTGAGCAGTTCTTC. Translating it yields CASSSGLPPEQFF.

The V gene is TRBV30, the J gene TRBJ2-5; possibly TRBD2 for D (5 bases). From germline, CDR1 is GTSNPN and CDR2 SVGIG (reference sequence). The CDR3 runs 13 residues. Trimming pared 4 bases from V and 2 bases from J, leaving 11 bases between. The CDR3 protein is CAWTEGAQETQYF. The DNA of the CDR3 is TGTGCCTGGACCGAGGGAGCACAAGAGACCCAGTACTTC.